The sequence of this T cell receptor beta chain was determined in a study of prognosis after radiotherapy for stage I lung cancer. For the study at large: The enrollment of patients with stage I non-small cell lung cancer occurred between April 2018 and 2019. The study included 11 to 15 patients with newly diagnosed primary stage I lung tumors and 4 or 5 with oligometastatic NSCLC after surgical resection of the primary tumor. Aged roughly 50 to 84 years, with a median of approximately 74 years, the patients were 10 to 15 men and five or six women.

This clonotype was counted ten times or more. The CDR3 loop spans 14 amino acids. Germline values: CDR1 MNHEY, CDR2 SVGAGI. Trimming shortened V by 0 bases and J by 0 bases, and 6 bases separated the two germline ends. Genomic DNA was the source, and TCR beta CDR3 was amplified from it by two-round multiplex PCR. Primers specific to each TRBV and TRBJ gene were used in first-round PCR. Amplification in the second PCR round was performed with universal primers. TCRdb used MiXCR to reprocess the multiplex PCR reads, holding one entry per CDR3 protein. The data show fewer than 35,000 distinct CDR3 sequences, less than 35% seen once.

Specimen: PBMCs, collected before or after stereotactic body radiation therapy (not recorded which). V is TRBV6-5 and J is TRBJ2-7; D is unresolved. The clonotype originates from a donor over 45 with non-small cell lung cancer. The CDR3 protein is CASSYSPDSYEQYF. CDR3 sequence (DNA): TGTGCCAGCAGTTACTCGCCGGACTCCTACGAGCAGTACTTC.